This T cell receptor beta chain emerged from a study of CD8 T cells in Susac syndrome. While CD8+ and CD4+ T cells were isolated negatively, TEMRA cells were enriched by FACS. As regards this clonotype: As yet, its antigen is unknown.

Notes on the study in general: It was acknowledged in the study that the number of individuals who were included in its TCR sequencing and HLA analysis was relatively small.

Random hexamers were used to reverse transcribe an amount of roughly 0.5 to 1 ug RNA. Amplification of TCR beta CDR3 used immunoSEQ multiplex PCR across 54 Vbeta and 13 Jbeta. TCRdb reanalysed the immunoSEQ multiplex PCR reads using MiXCR and keeps one entry per CDR3 protein. The profile shows around 230,000 distinct CDR3 sequences, 95% of them singletons. V was pared by 0 bases and J by 0 bases, with 13 bases between. The length of the CDR3 is 16 residues. Germline V gives CDR1 DFQATT, CDR2 SNEGSKA (reference sequence). The source material was CD4+ T cells from PBMCs. The source is a human donor with multiple sclerosis. The chain combines TRBV20-1 with TRBJ2-3, with a possible D match to TRBD1 (5 bases). The CDR3 DNA follows: TGCAGTGCTAGAGATCCAGGCCGACAGAGCACAGATACGCAGTATTTT. Translated, it gives CSARDPGRQSTDTQYF.